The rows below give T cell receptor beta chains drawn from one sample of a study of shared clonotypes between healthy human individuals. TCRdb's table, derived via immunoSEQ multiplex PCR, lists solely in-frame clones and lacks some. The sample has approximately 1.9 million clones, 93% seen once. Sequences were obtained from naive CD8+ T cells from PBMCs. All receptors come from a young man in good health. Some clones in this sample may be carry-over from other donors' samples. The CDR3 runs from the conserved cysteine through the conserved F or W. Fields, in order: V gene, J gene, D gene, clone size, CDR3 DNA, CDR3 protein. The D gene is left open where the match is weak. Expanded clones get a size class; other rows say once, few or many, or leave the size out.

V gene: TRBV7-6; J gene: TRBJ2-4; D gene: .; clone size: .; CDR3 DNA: TGTGCCAGCAGCTTAGATTCCGAAAACATTCAGTACTTC; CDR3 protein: CASSLDSENIQYF
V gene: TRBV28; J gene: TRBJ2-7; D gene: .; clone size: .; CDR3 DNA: TGTGCCAGCAGTTTATTTGGACAGATATACGAGCAGTACTTC; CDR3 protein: CASSLFGQIYEQYF
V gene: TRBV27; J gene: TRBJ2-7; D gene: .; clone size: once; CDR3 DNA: TGTGCCAGCAGTTTTCTAGGGGGGACCTACGAGCAGTACTTC; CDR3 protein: CASSFLGGTYEQYF
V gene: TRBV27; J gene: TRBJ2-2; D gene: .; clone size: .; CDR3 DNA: TGTGCCAGCACTAGGAGGGGATTGACCGGGGAGCTGTTTTTT; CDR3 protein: CASTRRGLTGELFF
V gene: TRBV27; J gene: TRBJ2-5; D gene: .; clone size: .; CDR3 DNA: TGTGCCAGCAGTCCTGCCCATCGGTCGTCACCGGGCGGCCAGACCCAGTACTTC; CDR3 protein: CASSPAHRSSPGGQTQYF
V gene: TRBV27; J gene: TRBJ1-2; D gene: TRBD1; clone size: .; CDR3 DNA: TGTGCCAGCAGTCCTCGACAGGGCTATGGCTACACCTTC; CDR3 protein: CASSPRQGYGYTF
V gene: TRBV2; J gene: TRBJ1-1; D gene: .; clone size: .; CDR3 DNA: TGTGCCAGCAGTGTAGCCCAGGCTATGAACACTGAAGCTTTCTTT; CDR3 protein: CASSVAQAMNTEAFF
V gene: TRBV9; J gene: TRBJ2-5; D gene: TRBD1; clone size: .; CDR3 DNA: TGTGCCAGCAGCGGAGGGGGCTTGGGGACCCAGTACTTC; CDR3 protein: CASSGGGLGTQYF
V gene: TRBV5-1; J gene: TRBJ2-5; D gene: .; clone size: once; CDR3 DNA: TGCGCCAGCAGTAACCAGGACAGCGGATCAGGGACCCAGTACTTC; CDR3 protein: CASSNQDSGSGTQYF
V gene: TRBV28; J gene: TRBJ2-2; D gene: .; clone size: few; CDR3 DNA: TGTGCCAGCAGTGTTTTCTTGACCGGGGAGCTGTTTTTT; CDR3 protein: CASSVFLTGELFF